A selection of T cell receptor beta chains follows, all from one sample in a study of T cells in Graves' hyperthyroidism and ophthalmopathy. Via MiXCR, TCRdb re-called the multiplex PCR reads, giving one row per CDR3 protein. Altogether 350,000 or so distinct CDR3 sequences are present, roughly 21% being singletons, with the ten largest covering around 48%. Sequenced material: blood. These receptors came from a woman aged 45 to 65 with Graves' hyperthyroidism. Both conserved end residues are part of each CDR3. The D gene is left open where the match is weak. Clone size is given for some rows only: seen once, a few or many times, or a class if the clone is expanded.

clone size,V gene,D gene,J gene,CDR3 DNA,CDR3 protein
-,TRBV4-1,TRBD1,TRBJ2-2,TGCGCCAGCAGCCAGCTAAAGGGGCCAGGGGGCGCGGGCGGGGAGCTGTTTTTT,CASSQLKGPGGAGGELFF
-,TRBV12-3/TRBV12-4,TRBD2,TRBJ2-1,TGTGCCAGCAGCCAACGACTAGCGGGGGGGCAGAATGAGCAGTTCTTC,CASSQRLAGGQNEQFF
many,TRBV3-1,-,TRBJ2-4,TGTGCCAGCAGCAGGGAAAACATTCAGTACTTC,CASSRENIQYF
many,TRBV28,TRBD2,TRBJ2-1,TGTGCCAGCAGTATTCCGCCGGGACTAGCCTACAATGAGCAGTTCTTC,CASSIPPGLAYNEQFF
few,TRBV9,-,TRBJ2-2,TGTGCCAGCAGCTCATGGACCAGACTTCACACCGGGGAGCTGTTTTTT,CASSSWTRLHTGELFF
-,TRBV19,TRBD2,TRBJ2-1,TGTGCCAGTAGTATGGGGCCCAGCGGGGGGGCCAAAAATGAGCAGTTCTTC,CASSMGPSGGAKNEQFF
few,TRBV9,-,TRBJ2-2,TGTGCCAGCAGCGTAGGCCGGGCCCTAAGAAACACCGGGGAGCTGTTTTTT,CASSVGRALRNTGELFF
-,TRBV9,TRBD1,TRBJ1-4,TGTGCCAGCAGCGGCACCCAGGGGGCAGATGAAAAACTGTTTTTT,CASSGTQGADEKLFF
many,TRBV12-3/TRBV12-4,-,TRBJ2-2,TGTGCCAGCAGTCTTATCGCGAACACCGGGGAGCTGTTTTTT,CASSLIANTGELFF
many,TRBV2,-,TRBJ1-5,TGTGCCAGCAACAGGTTCAATCAGCCCCAGCATTTT,CASNRFNQPQHF
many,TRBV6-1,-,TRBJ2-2,TGTGCCAGCAGACATAATCCGACAGACCGCACCGGGGAGCTGTTTTTT,CASRHNPTDRTGELFF
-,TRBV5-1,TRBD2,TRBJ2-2,TGCGCCAGCAACCCGGGGGGGTTCCCCGGGGAGCTGTTTTTT,CASNPGGFPGELFF
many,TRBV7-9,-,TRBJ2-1,TGTGCCAGCAGCCCTTTAAAACGACGCGCTATGGACAATGAGCAGTTCTTC,CASSPLKRRAMDNEQFF
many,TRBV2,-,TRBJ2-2,TGTGCCAGCTCCTGGACAAACGACGGGGAGCTGTTTTTT,CASSWTNDGELFF
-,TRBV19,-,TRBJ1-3,TGTGCCAGTAACCACAAGAGCTCTGGAAACACCATATATTTT,CASNHKSSGNTIYF
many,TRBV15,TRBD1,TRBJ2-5,TGTGCCACCAGCAGCGGGGACAGAAATCTCCAAGAGACCCAGTACTTC,CATSSGDRNLQETQYF
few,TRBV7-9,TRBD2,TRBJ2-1,TGTGCCAGCAGCCCTAGGGCGACTAGCGGGGTCTACAATGAGCAGTTCTTC,CASSPRATSGVYNEQFF
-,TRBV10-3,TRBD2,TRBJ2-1,TGTGCCATCAGTGAGTCGGAACTAGCGGGAGGGAATGAGCAGTTCTTC,CAISESELAGGNEQFF
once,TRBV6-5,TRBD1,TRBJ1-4,TGTGCCAGCAGTTACGGACAGGGAGGGGGTTGGTTGTTTTTT,CASSYGQGGGWLFF
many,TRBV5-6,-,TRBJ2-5,TGTGCCAGCAGCTTGGATAGGGAAGTTGGGCAAGAGACCCAGTACTTC,CASSLDREVGQETQYF
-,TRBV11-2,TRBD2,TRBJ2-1,TGTGCCAGCAGCGTCCGCAGGCTAGCGGGGGGGGACAATGAGCAGTTCTTC,CASSVRRLAGGDNEQFF
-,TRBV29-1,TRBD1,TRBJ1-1,TGCAGCGTTAACAGGGGGTCCGCTGAAGCTTTCTTT,CSVNRGSAEAFF